This T cell receptor beta chain is from a study of spatial heterogeneity in lung cancer. The time point is: sample taken at primary tumor resection. This clonotype is medium-sized in the sample. The antigen remains unidentified. Study conclusions and caveats: Expanded intratumoral alpha and beta TCR counts tracked tumor mutation counts.

TCRdb reprocessed the 5' RACE reads with MiXCR, giving one entry per CDR3 protein. The data hold roughly 4,000 distinct CDR3 sequences, with about 9.4% observed a single time. The CDR3 has 16 amino acids. The germline V gene encodes CDR1 SGDLS and CDR2 YYNGEE. Deletions cut 2 bases from V and 2 bases from J, with 15 bases between. This sample comprised lung tumor tissue, obtained at surgery. This sequence originates from a female donor with early-stage non-small cell lung cancer. The chain is built from TRBV9 and TRBJ2-3; no firm D call. The CDR3 loop reads CASSVKPGAATDTQYF. The CDR3 DNA reads TGTGCCAGCAGCGTCAAGCCAGGTGCCGCCACAGATACGCAGTATTTT.